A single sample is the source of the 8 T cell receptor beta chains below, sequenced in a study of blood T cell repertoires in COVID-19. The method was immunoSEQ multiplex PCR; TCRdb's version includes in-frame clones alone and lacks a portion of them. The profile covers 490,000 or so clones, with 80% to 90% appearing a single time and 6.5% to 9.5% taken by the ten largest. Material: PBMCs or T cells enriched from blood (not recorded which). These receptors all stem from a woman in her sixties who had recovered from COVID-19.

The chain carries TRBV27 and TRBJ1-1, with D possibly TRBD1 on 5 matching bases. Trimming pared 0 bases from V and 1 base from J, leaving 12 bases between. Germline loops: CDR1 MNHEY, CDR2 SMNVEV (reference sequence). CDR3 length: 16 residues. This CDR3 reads CASSLSTATPNTEAFF. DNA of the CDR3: TGTGCCAGCAGTTTATCGACAGCTACGCCGAACACTGAAGCTTTCTTT.

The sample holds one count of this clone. CDR3 DNA: TGTGCCAGCAGACCCTTAGCGGGGGGGCTTGCCGGGGAGCTGTTTTTT. It yields the protein CASRPLAGGLAGELFF. The V gene is TRBV6-6, the J gene TRBJ2-2; 11 nucleotides line up with TRBD2. The V gene's germline CDR1 is MNHNY and CDR2 SVGAGI (reference sequence). Germline trimming cut 6 bases from V and 6 bases from J; bases unmatched to any gene: 9. The CDR3 extends over 16 amino acids.

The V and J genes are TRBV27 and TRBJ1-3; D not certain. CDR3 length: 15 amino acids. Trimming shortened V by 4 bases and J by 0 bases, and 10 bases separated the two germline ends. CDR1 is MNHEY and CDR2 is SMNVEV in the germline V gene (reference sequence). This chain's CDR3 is CASSSSVISGNTIYF. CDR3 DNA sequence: TGTGCCAGCAGTTCCTCTGTAATCTCTGGAAACACCATATATTTT.

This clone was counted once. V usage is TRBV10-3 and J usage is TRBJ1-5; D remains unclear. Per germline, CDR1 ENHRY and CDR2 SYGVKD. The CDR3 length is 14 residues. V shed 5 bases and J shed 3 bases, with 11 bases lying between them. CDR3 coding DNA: TGTGCCATCAGTAGCGATCACAACAATCAGCCCCAGCATTTT. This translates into CAISSDHNNQPQHF.

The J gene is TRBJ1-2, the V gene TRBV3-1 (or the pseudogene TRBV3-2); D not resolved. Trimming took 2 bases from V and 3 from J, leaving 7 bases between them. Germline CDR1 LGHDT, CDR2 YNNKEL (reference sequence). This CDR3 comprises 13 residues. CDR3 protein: CASSQRVDYGYTF. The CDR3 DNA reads TGTGCCAGCAGCCAACGGGTCGACTATGGCTACACCTTC.

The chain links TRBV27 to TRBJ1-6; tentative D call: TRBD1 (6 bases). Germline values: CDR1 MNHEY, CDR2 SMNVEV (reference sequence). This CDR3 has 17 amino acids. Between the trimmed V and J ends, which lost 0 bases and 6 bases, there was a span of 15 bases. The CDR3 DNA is TGTGCCAGCAGTTTATCTTACAAGACAGGTACTAATTCACCCCTCCACTTT. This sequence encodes CASSLSYKTGTNSPLHF.

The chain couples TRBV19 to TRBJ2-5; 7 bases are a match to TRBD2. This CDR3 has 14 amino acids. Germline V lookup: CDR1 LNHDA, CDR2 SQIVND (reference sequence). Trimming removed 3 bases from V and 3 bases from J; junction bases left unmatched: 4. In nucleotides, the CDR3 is TGTGCCAGTAGTATCTGGGGAGGGAAAGAGACCCAGTACTTC. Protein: CASSIWGGKETQYF.

CDR3 sequence (DNA): TGTGCCAGCAGCAGCGGGCAGGGAGGAGAGACCCAGTACTTC. The encoded protein is CASSSGQGGETQYF. The genes are TRBV6-2 or TRBV6-3 and TRBJ2-5, with D tentatively TRBD2 (6 bases). Trimming stripped 6 bases from V and 4 bases from J, with 15 bases between. The germline gives CDR1 MNHEY, CDR2 SVGEGT. There are 14 residues in the CDR3.